These 17 T cell receptor beta chains came from one sample sequenced in a study of T cells after yellow fever vaccination. TCRdb reprocessed the 5' RACE reads via MiXCR and lists one record per CDR3 protein. The profile shows some 390,000 distinct CDR3 sequences, about 17% of them singletons. This material consisted of PBMCs, taken before the yellow fever booster vaccination. The origin of the receptors is a man aged 18 to 29 who received the YFV17D yellow fever vaccine.

This clonotype came up a few times. The V and J genes are TRBV2 and TRBJ2-7; 11 nucleotides align to TRBD2. The CDR3 totals 15 residues. Germline CDR1 SNHLY, CDR2 FYNNEI. V was clipped by 4 bases and J by 2 bases; unmatched bases: 4. The CDR3 reads CASSGRTSGPYEQYF. Written as DNA, the CDR3 is TGTGCCAGCAGTGGGAGGACTAGCGGGCCCTACGAGCAGTACTTC. Using reference TRBV2 and TRBJ2-7 for the parts outside the CDR3, the full variable domain is EPEVTQTPSHQVTQMGQEVILRCVPISNHLYFYWYRQILGQKVEFLVSFYNNEISEKSEIFDDQFSVERPDGSNFTLKIRSTKLEDSAMYFCASSGRTSGPYEQYFGPGTRLTVT.

V usage is TRBV4-1 and J usage is TRBJ1-1; D is possibly TRBD1 (6 bases). Trimming cost V 3 bases and J 4 bases, with 12 bases left between them. The CDR3 contains 14 residues. Germline values: CDR1 MGHRA, CDR2 YSYEKL. CDR3 residues: CASSHPGAGTEAFF. CDR3 sequence (DNA): TGCGCCAGCAGCCACCCAGGGGCAGGCACTGAAGCTTTCTTT.

V gene TRBV20-1 combines with J gene TRBJ1-5; possibly TRBD1 for D (5 bases). V was cut by 0 bases and J by 4 bases, with 16 bases left in between. Germline V gene lookup returns CDR1 DFQATT and CDR2 SNEGSKA (reference sequence). The CDR3 spans 16 residues. The CDR3 DNA follows: TGCAGTGCTAGAGATCGGAGTCGGCAGGGAAATCAGCCCCAGCATTTT. This sequence encodes CSARDRSRQGNQPQHF.

The CDR3 sequence is CASSVGPEGTAEQYF. The DNA of the CDR3 is TGTGCCAGCAGCGTAGGCCCCGAAGGTACGGCGGAGCAGTACTTC. The chain links TRBV9 to TRBJ2-7; D unclear. Germline V gives CDR1 SGDLS, CDR2 YYNGEE. The CDR3 spans 15 residues. V lost 0 bases to trimming and J lost 7 bases, with 17 bases between them.

In its sample, this clonotype was seen a few times. This chain connects TRBV2 to TRBJ2-3, with 7 nucleotides matching TRBD2. Germline values: CDR1 SNHLY, CDR2 FYNNEI. Trimming took 8 bases from V and 7 from J; bases not matched to a gene: 9. This CDR3 has 13 amino acids. The CDR3 spells CASYVLGGYTQYF. Written as DNA, the CDR3 is TGTGCCAGCTACGTTCTGGGGGGGTATACGCAGTATTTT.

This chain joins TRBV12-3 or TRBV12-4 and TRBJ1-1, with a weak D call TRBD1 (6 bases). The CDR3 has 13 amino acids. V was cut by 3 bases and J by 13 bases, with 18 bases left in between. CDR3 DNA: TGTGCCAGCAGTTTTCTTCCGTCCAGGGGAATTTTCTTT. This gives the protein CASSFLPSRGIFF.

The V gene is TRBV15, the J gene TRBJ2-1; 10 bases are shared with TRBD2. Germline CDR1 and CDR2: LNHNV and YYDKDF (reference sequence). The length of the CDR3 is 16 residues. V shed 3 bases and J 2 bases; nucleotides not matched to a gene: 4. In DNA, the CDR3 is TGTGCCACCAGCAGTTCCGGGACTAGCGCCTACAATGAGCAGTTCTTC. This translates into CATSSSGTSAYNEQFF. Full variable domain (rest looked up from reference TRBV15 and TRBJ2-1): DAMVIQNPRYQVTQFGKPVTLSCSQTLNHNVMYWYQQKSSQAPKLLFHYYDKDFNNEADTPDNFQSRRPNTSFCFLDIRSPGLGDTAMYLCATSSSGTSAYNEQFFGPGTRLTVL.

Only a few counts were recorded for this clonotype. The chain couples TRBV7-9 to TRBJ1-1; D gene unclear. Germline loops: CDR1 SEHNR, CDR2 FQNEAQ (reference sequence). The V and J ends lost 2 bases and 10 bases respectively, with 8 bases between them. This CDR3 is 11 amino acids long. For the CDR3, the DNA is TGTGCCAGCAGCTTAAAGGGTGGAGCTTTCTTT. Encoded protein: CASSLKGGAFF.

This clonotype was seen only a few times. V gene TRBV3-1 combines with J gene TRBJ2-1; 7 nucleotides line up with TRBD2. The length of the CDR3 is 16 residues. The V gene's germline CDR1 is LGHDT and CDR2 YNNKEL (reference sequence). The J segment lost 7 bases and the V segment lost 1 base, leaving 10 bases of the junction unmatched. Here the CDR3 reads CASSQGWTRVGNEQFF. The CDR3 region has the DNA TGTGCCAGCAGCCAAGGTTGGACTAGAGTGGGGAATGAGCAGTTCTTC.

The rearrangement links TRBV29-1 to TRBJ1-4, with D possibly matching TRBD1 (5 bases). The CDR3 consists of 14 residues. The V gene's germline CDR1 is SQVTM and CDR2 ANQGSEA. Trimming took off 1 base at V and 8 bases at J, with 14 bases between the two ends. The DNA for the CDR3 is TGCAGCGTTGAAGGTGTCCGGGGCGGGGAAAAACTGTTTTTT. Translating gives CSVEGVRGGEKLFF. The whole variable domain, filled in from reference TRBV29-1 and TRBJ1-4, reads SAVISQKPSRDICQRGTSLTIQCQVDSQVTMMFWYRQQPGQSLTLIATANQGSEATYESGFVIDKFPISRPNLTFSTLTVSNMSPEDSSIYLCSVEGVRGGEKLFFGSGTQLSVL.

The chain uses TRBV11-3 and TRBJ2-2, with 8 bases fitting TRBD1. After removal of 4 bases from V and 4 bases from J, the junction contained 5 bases not matched to a gene. CDR1 and CDR2 from the germline V gene are SGHNT and YENEEA. The CDR3 runs to 15 residues. DNA for the CDR3: TGTGCCAGCAGCTATTCAGGGGGCCTCACCGGGGAGCTGTTTTTT. Residues: CASSYSGGLTGELFF.

In its sample, this clonotype was seen many times. The chain uses TRBV28 and TRBJ1-1; the D is unclear. V dropped 3 bases and J dropped 1 base, with 6 bases sitting between them. Germline V gene data show CDR1 as MDHEN and CDR2 as SYDVKM. The CDR3 contains 13 residues. CDR3 bases: TGTGCCAGCAGTTTTTCAGAGAACACTGAAGCTTTCTTT. Its translation is CASSFSENTEAFF.

The chain joins TRBV6-2 or TRBV6-3 to TRBJ2-3; 11 nucleotides align to TRBD2. This CDR3 is built from 17 residues. The germline V gene encodes CDR1 MNHEY and CDR2 SVGEGT. Trimming at V came to 7 bases and at J to 3 bases, leaving 12 bases not matched to a gene. The CDR3 is CASMGGWLAGGTDTQYF. The CDR3 DNA reads as TGTGCCAGCATGGGGGGCTGGCTAGCGGGGGGAACAGATACGCAGTATTTT.

The chain joins TRBV29-1 to TRBJ1-2; D might be TRBD1 (5 bases). Deletions cut 0 bases from V and 4 bases from J, with 9 bases between. Germline V gene lookup returns CDR1 SQVTM and CDR2 ANQGSEA. CDR3 length: 13 amino acids. The CDR3, as DNA: TGCAGCGTTGAAGAAGGGGATTTCTATGGCTACACCTTC. This codes for CSVEEGDFYGYTF.

V usage is TRBV14 and J usage is TRBJ2-7; D is possibly TRBD1 (6 bases). CDR1 and CDR2 (germline): SGHDN, FVKESK. There are 12 residues in the CDR3. This chain's CDR3 is CASSRGQYEHYV. The CDR3 region has the DNA TGTGCCAGCAGCCGAGGACAGTACGAGCATTACGTC.

This clonotype was detected a few times. The rearrangement joins TRBV7-3 to TRBJ2-5; D is unresolved. Per the germline V gene, CDR1 is SGHTA and CDR2 is FQGTGA. V gave up 2 bases and J gave up 1 base, with 11 bases separating them. The CDR3 contains 15 residues. This chain's CDR3 is CASSLYGNAQETQYF. The CDR3 nucleotides are TGTGCCAGCAGCTTATACGGCAATGCCCAAGAGACCCAGTACTTC.

This clonotype was picked up a small number of times. J is TRBJ1-5 and V is TRBV4-3; tentative D call: TRBD1 (5 bases). Between the trimmed V and J ends, which lost 5 bases and 4 bases, there was a span of 12 bases. Germline assignment: CDR1 LGHNA and CDR2 YSLEER. This CDR3 spans 14 amino acids. CDR3 loop: CASSRDSWNQPQHF. The CDR3 nucleotides read TGCGCCAGCAGCAGAGACAGTTGGAATCAGCCCCAGCATTTT.